This T cell receptor beta chain was sequenced for a study of control samples from healthy donors and cancer patients. CDR1 and CDR2 from the germline V gene are SGHVS and FQNEAQ. The V end was cut by 7 bases, the J end by 0 bases, with 16 bases between. The CDR3 is 16 amino acids. Using immunoSEQ multiplex PCR, the repertoire was profiled, and TCRdb retains in-frame clones only, with some absent. This sample has about 150,000 clones; approximately 94% occur once, and the top ten carry around 1.3%. This TCR came from a woman younger than 30 in good health. Sequences were obtained from blood. The J gene is TRBJ1-3, the V gene TRBV7-8; a possible D gene is TRBD1 (5 bases). CDR3 amino acids: CASIAGRLDSGNTIYF. As DNA, the CDR3 is TGTGCCAGCATCGCGGGACGGCTAGACTCTGGAAACACCATATATTTT.